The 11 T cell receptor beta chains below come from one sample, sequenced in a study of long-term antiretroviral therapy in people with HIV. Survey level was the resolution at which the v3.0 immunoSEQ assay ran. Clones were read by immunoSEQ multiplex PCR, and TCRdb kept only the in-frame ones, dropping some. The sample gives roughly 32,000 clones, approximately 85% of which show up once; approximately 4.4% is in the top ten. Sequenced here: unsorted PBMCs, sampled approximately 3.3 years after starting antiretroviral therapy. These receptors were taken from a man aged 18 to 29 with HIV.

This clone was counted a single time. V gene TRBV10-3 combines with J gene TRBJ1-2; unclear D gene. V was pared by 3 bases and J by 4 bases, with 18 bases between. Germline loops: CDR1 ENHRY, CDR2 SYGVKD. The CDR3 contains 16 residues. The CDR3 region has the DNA TGTGCCATCAGTGAAACCAACGGGGTACAGCGCTATGGCTACACCTTC. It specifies CAISETNGVQRYGYTF.

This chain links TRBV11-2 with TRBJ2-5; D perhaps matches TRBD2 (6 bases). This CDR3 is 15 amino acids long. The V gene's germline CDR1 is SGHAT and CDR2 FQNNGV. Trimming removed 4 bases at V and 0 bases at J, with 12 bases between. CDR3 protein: CASSSRRGYQETQYF. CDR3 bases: TGTGCCAGCAGCTCCCGACGGGGGTACCAAGAGACCCAGTACTTC.

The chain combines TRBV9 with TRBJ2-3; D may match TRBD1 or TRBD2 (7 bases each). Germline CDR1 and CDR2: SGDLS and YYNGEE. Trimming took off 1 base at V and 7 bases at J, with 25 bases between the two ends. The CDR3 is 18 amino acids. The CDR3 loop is CASSVRAQGGGPENTQYF. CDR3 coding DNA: TGTGCCAGCAGCGTACGAGCCCAGGGGGGAGGGCCGGAAAATACGCAGTATTTT.

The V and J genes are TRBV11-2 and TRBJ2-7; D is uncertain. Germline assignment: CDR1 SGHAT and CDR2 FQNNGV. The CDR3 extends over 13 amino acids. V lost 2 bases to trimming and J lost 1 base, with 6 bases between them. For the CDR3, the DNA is TGTGCCAGCAGCTTATCACTTTCCTACGAGCAGTACTTC. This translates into CASSLSLSYEQYF.

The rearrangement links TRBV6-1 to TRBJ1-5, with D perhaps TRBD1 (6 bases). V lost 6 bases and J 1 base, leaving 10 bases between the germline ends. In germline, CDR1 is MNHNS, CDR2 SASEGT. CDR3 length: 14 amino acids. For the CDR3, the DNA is TGTGCCAGCAGCTACACAGGGAGCAATCAGCCCCAGCATTTT. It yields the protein CASSYTGSNQPQHF.

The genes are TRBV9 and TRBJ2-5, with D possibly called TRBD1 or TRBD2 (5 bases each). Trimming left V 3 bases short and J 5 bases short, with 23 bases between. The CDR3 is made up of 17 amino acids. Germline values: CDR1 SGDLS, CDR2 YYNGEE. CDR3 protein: CASSDSSRGFPWETQYF. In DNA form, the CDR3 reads TGTGCCAGCAGCGACTCCTCGAGGGGCTTCCCTTGGGAGACCCAGTACTTC.

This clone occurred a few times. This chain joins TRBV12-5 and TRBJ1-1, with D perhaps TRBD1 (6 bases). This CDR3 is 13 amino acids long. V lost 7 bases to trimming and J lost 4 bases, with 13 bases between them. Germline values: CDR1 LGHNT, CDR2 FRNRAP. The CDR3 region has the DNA TGTGCTAGTGCCTGGGGAGGGGGCACTGAAGCTTTCTTT. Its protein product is CASAWGGGTEAFF.

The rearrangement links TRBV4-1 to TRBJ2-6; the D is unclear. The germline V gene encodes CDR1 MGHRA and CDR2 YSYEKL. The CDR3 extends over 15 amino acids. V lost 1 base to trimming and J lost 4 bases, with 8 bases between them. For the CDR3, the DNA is TGCGCCAGCAGCCAAGGGGTATGGGGGGCCAACGTCCTGACTTTC. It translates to CASSQGVWGANVLTF.

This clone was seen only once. Here the CDR3 reads CASNYLRGREAFF. The CDR3 region has the DNA TGTGCCAGCAACTACCTCCGGGGCCGTGAAGCTTTCTTT. This chain connects TRBV7-2 to TRBJ1-1; D perhaps matches TRBD1 (5 bases). The CDR3 contains 13 residues. Trimming removed 7 bases at V and 7 bases at J, with 16 bases between. Germline V lookup: CDR1 SGHTA, CDR2 FQGNSA.

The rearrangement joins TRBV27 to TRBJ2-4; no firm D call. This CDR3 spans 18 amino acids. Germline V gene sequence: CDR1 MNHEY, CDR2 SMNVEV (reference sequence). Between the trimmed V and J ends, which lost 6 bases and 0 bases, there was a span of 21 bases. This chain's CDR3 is CASSSIRNLELAKNIQYF. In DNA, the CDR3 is TGTGCCAGCAGCTCAATTAGGAATCTGGAACTAGCCAAAAACATTCAGTACTTC.

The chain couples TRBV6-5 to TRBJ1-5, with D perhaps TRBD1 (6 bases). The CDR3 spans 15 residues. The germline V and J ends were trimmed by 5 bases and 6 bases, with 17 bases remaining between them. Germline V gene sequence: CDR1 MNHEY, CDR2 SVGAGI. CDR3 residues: CASSRTDSDSQPQHF. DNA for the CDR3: TGTGCCAGCAGTAGAACCGACTCGGACAGTCAGCCCCAGCATTTT.